Below are 14 T cell receptor beta chains sequenced from a single sample in a study of OX40 agonist ivuxolimab in advanced cancers. Some clones are missing from TCRdb's copy, which holds only in-frame ones; the method was immunoSEQ multiplex PCR. The sample carries 150,000 to 190,000 clones, approximately 94% recorded once. Here the sequenced sample was CD4+ or CD8+ T cells sorted from blood, taken in a trial of the OX40 agonist ivuxolimab. These receptors were taken from an adult with an advanced solid tumor such as melanoma, head and neck, liver or kidney cancer.

The chain has TRBV29-1 and TRBJ2-5; the D gene is possibly TRBD2 (5 bases). V lost 7 bases, J lost 5 bases, and 17 bases lay in between. Germline loops: CDR1 SQVTM, CDR2 ANQGSEA. The CDR3 spans 13 residues. CDR3 DNA: TGCAGCGCCCCACTGGCCAGGAGGGAGACCCAGTACTTC. It encodes CSAPLARRETQYF.

This chain uses TRBV5-6 with TRBJ1-2; TRBD1 matches at 12 bases. Germline V gene data show CDR1 as SGHDT and CDR2 as YYEEEE. V dropped 4 bases and J dropped 4; count of bases not matched to a gene: 5. This CDR3 has 15 residues. The CDR3 nucleotides read TGTGCCAGCAGCAGGGGACAGGGGGCGAGCTATGGCTACACCTTC. It codes for CASSRGQGASYGYTF.

The CDR3 region is CASSRTGQINQPQHF. The CDR3 DNA is TGTGCCAGCAGCCGGACGGGACAGATCAATCAGCCCCAGCATTTT. This chain joins TRBV5-6 and TRBJ1-5, with 7 positions matching TRBD1. Germline trimming cut 4 bases from V and 3 bases from J; bases unmatched to any gene: 7. The CDR3 runs to 15 residues. Germline V gene data show CDR1 as SGHDT and CDR2 as YYEEEE.

J is TRBJ1-3 and V is TRBV9; D possibly corresponds to TRBD1 (6 bases). Trimming removed 4 bases at V and 4 bases at J, with 18 bases between. The CDR3 runs 16 residues. Germline CDR1 reads SGDLS; CDR2 reads YYNGEE. This CDR3 is CASSRSRGASGNTIYF. In nucleotides, the CDR3 is TGTGCCAGCAGCCGTTCGAGGGGGGCATCGGGAAACACCATATATTTT.

This clone has a single count. The V and J genes are TRBV5-5 and TRBJ1-2, with D maybe TRBD1 (6 bases). The germline V gene encodes CDR1 SGHKS and CDR2 YYEKEE (reference sequence). Trimming took off 1 base at V and 0 bases at J, with 13 bases between the two ends. The CDR3 sequence is 16 residues long. CDR3 in DNA: TGTGCCAGCAGCTTGACAACGCCAGGGGCTAACTATGGCTACACCTTC. As protein: CASSLTTPGANYGYTF.

The chain uses TRBV18 and TRBJ1-1; 10 bases match TRBD1. V shed 3 bases and J 1 base; nucleotides not matched to a gene: 2. Germline CDR1 KGHSH, CDR2 LQKENI. CDR3 length: 15 residues. In nucleotides, the CDR3 is TGTGCCAGCTCACCCGGACAGGGGGAGAACACTGAAGCTTTCTTT. Its translation is CASSPGQGENTEAFF.

The chain couples TRBV10-1 to TRBJ2-3; TRBD1 agrees at 7 bases. The CDR3 runs to 13 residues. Germline CDR1 WNHNN, CDR2 SYGVQD (reference sequence). The junction had 6 bases not matched to a gene; V was cut back by 8 bases and J by 4 bases. CDR3 loop: CASSRGSPDTQYF. CDR3 nucleotide sequence: TGCGCCAGCTCCAGGGGGTCCCCAGATACGCAGTATTTT.

V is TRBV19 and J is TRBJ1-2; D perhaps matches TRBD1 (5 bases). Trimming removed 5 bases at V and 6 bases at J, with 16 bases between. This CDR3 is built from 14 residues. CDR1 is LNHDA, CDR2 SQIVND, per germline (reference sequence). CDR3 sequence (DNA): TGTGCCAGTAGTCTGACGCGGACAATTCATGGCTACACCTTC. It yields the protein CASSLTRTIHGYTF.

The V gene is TRBV5-1, the J gene TRBJ1-2; D call uncertain. The length of the CDR3 is 12 residues. Looked up from germline, CDR1 is SGHRS and CDR2 is YFSETQ. V was pared by 3 bases and J by 6 bases, with 9 bases between. The CDR3 region is CASSSDLNGYTF. The CDR3 bases are TGCGCCAGCAGCTCGGACTTGAATGGCTACACCTTC.

The genes are TRBV19 and TRBJ1-1, with 11 bases matching TRBD1. Germline-derived CDR1 and CDR2 are LNHDA and SQIVND (reference sequence). The V and J ends lost 10 bases and 4 bases, in that order; junction bases with no gene match: 5. This CDR3 has 13 amino acids. CDR3 nucleotides: TGTGCCACCGGACAGGGGGCTTTCACTGAAGCTTTCTTT. Amino acids: CATGQGAFTEAFF.

In the case of this clone: In the same sample, other DNA sequences code for this CDR3. The chain couples TRBV27 to TRBJ1-2; TRBD1 aligns across 8 bases. The CDR3 extends over 14 amino acids. CDR1 is MNHEY and CDR2 is SMNVEV in the germline V gene (reference sequence). Trimming cost V 6 bases and J 4 bases; bases outside gene matches: 7. Here the CDR3 DNA reads TGTGCCAGCAGGCCGGGACAGGCGTTCTATGGCTACACCTTC. Translation gives CASRPGQAFYGYTF.

This rearrangement joins TRBV28 to TRBJ2-1; 8 bases line up with TRBD2. V was pared by 5 bases and J by 6 bases, with 12 bases of the junction left unmatched. Germline lookup yields CDR1 MDHEN and CDR2 SYDVKM. CDR3 size: 16 residues. The CDR3 loop is CASSPVEAGEFNEQFF. The CDR3, as DNA: TGTGCCAGCAGTCCCGTCGAAGCGGGAGAGTTCAATGAGCAGTTCTTC.

The gene calls are TRBV5-1 and TRBJ2-2; TRBD2 might be the D (6 bases). V lost 4 bases to trimming and J lost 3 bases, with 13 bases between them. In germline, CDR1 is SGHRS, CDR2 YFSETQ. CDR3 length: 15 residues. The CDR3 reads CASSTHSGYTGELFF. CDR3 nucleotides: TGCGCCAGCAGCACTCATAGCGGATACACCGGGGAGCTGTTTTTT.

V usage is TRBV4-3 and J usage is TRBJ1-2; 8 nucleotides line up with TRBD1. The CDR3 totals 15 residues. V shed 4 bases, J shed 4 bases, and the junction held 8 bases outside the gene matches. Germline V CDR1 and CDR2: LGHNA, YSLEER. CDR3 DNA sequence: TGCGCCAGCAGCCGAACAGGGGGTCTAGGCTATGGCTACACCTTC. It translates to CASSRTGGLGYGYTF.